This entry features one T cell receptor (beta chain) sequence. Its antigen is as yet unknown. This record belongs to a study of CD8+ T cells in alopecia areata. Study findings and constraints: In scalp samples, resident alphabeta T cells of normal skin are also sequenced.

The CDR3 covers 10 residues. From germline, CDR1 is DFQATT and CDR2 SNEGSKA (reference sequence). Trimming shortened V by 4 bases and J by 5 bases, and 3 bases separated the two germline ends. Stated treatment: oral pan-JAK inhibitor, 5-10 mg twice daily. Reverse transcription of extracted RNA yielded cDNA, which provided the sequencing template. The data were produced by immunoSEQ multiplex PCR, yet TCRdb's version contains in-frame clones alone and is incomplete. The sample contains over 200,000 clones, 50% to 75% of which appear only once. The chain carries TRBV20-1 and TRBJ2-1; no definite D call. The TCR originated in a human donor with alopecia areata. The sequencing here drew on CD4+ T cells sorted from blood, taken at week 4, from a patient treated with tofacitinib. The DNA for the CDR3 is TGCAGTGCTACCGACAATGAGCAGTTCTTC. Its protein is CSATDNEQFF.